The 18 T cell receptor beta chains listed next were all sequenced from one sample in a study of T cells in Graves' hyperthyroidism and ophthalmopathy. Amplified regions were TCR beta CDR3 sequences from RNA transcripts. The study used the HTBI primer set for a first-round RT-PCR of the TCR CDR3. TCRdb processed the multiplex PCR reads anew with MiXCR; each CDR3 protein has one entry. The profile shows about 640,000 distinct CDR3 sequences, less than 25% of them singletons. Sample: blood. The source is a man aged 25-45 years with Graves' ophthalmopathy.

This clonotype appeared many times. The V call is TRBV3-1, the J call TRBJ2-1, with D perhaps matching TRBD2 (6 bases). CDR1 and CDR2 from the germline V gene are LGHDT and YNNKEL (reference sequence). Trimming removed 5 bases at V and 4 bases at J, with 15 bases between. This CDR3 spans 15 amino acids. The CDR3 DNA reads TGTGCCAGCAGCTTCGAGGCTAGCGCATACAATGAGCAGTTCTTC. It translates to CASSFEASAYNEQFF.

The chain carries TRBV7-9 and TRBJ2-3; a weak D match, TRBD2 (6 bases). This CDR3 comprises 14 residues. Trimming removed 5 bases at V and 4 bases at J, with 13 bases between. Germline assignment: CDR1 SEHNR and CDR2 FQNEAQ (reference sequence). CDR3 loop: CASSPWGDSDTQYF. The CDR3 coding sequence is TGTGCCAGCAGCCCTTGGGGGGATTCAGATACGCAGTATTTT. The full variable domain, rest sourced from reference TRBV7-9 and TRBJ2-3, is DTGVSQNPRHKITKRGQNVTFRCDPISEHNRLYWYRQTLGQGPEFLTYFQNEAQLEKSRLLSDRFSAERPKGSFSTLEIQRTEQGDSAMYLCASSPWGDSDTQYFGPGTRLTVL.

This clonotype has a handful of counts. The chain joins TRBV5-1 to TRBJ1-1, with 9 bases identical to TRBD1. The CDR3 sequence is 14 residues long. Trimming took 4 bases from V and 3 from J; bases not matched to a gene: 4. The germline V gene has CDR1 SGHRS and CDR2 YFSETQ. The CDR3 here is CASSTDRGDTEAFF. The CDR3 DNA reads as TGCGCCAGCAGCACAGACAGGGGGGACACTGAAGCTTTCTTT.

This rearrangement joins TRBV2 to TRBJ1-5; 7 bases line up with TRBD1. CDR1 and CDR2 from the germline V gene are SNHLY and FYNNEI. This CDR3 region has 17 residues. J was trimmed by 4 bases and V by 5 bases; bases with no gene match: 14. The CDR3 region has the DNA TGTGCCAGCAGTCAACGGACAGGAAGTCTCTCTAATCAGCCCCAGCATTTT. Translating it yields CASSQRTGSLSNQPQHF.

This clonotype was seen just once. The chain links TRBV5-1 to TRBJ2-7; the match to TRBD1 covers 8 bases. CDR3 length: 15 residues. From germline, CDR1 is SGHRS and CDR2 YFSETQ. V dropped 0 bases and J dropped 7; count of bases not matched to a gene: 9. CDR3 bases: TGCGCCAGCAGCTTGGGACAGGGGACGAAAGATGAGCAGTACTTC. Translated, it gives CASSLGQGTKDEQYF. Together with reference TRBV5-1 and TRBJ2-7, the CDR3 gives the full variable domain: KAGVTQTPRYLIKTRGQQVTLSCSPISGHRSVSWYQQTPGQGLQFLFEYFSETQRNKGNFPGRFSGRQFSNSRSEMNVSTLELGDSALYLCASSLGQGTKDEQYFGPGTRLTVT.

This clonotype was seen at least ten times. The genes are TRBV10-3 and TRBJ1-1, with D possibly matching TRBD1 (5 bases). CDR3 size: 14 residues. The germline V and J ends were trimmed by 6 bases and 1 base, with 12 bases remaining between them. Germline CDR1 is ENHRY and CDR2 is SYGVKD. The CDR3 bases are TGTGCCATCAGGACAGCAATTGGGAACACTGAAGCTTTCTTT. It is translated as CAIRTAIGNTEAFF.

This clonotype was counted a few times. The chain is built from TRBV3-1 and TRBJ2-5; unclear D gene. CDR3 length: 13 amino acids. V gave up 4 bases and J gave up 3 bases, with 9 bases separating them. Germline V lookup: CDR1 LGHDT, CDR2 YNNKEL (reference sequence). The CDR3 region is CASSRNHKETQYF. The CDR3 region has the DNA TGTGCCAGCAGCCGCAATCACAAAGAGACCCAGTACTTC.

This chain joins TRBV19 and TRBJ1-5; D is uncertain. Trimming stripped 6 bases from V and 1 base from J, with 13 bases between. The CDR3 contains 15 residues. Germline assignment: CDR1 LNHDA and CDR2 SQIVND (reference sequence). The CDR3 loop reads CASSTADGSNQPQHF. The DNA of the CDR3 is TGTGCCAGTAGCACGGCCGATGGAAGCAATCAGCCCCAGCATTTT.

There are many counts of this clonotype. The genes are TRBV6-2 or TRBV6-3 and TRBJ1-1; D call uncertain. This CDR3 has 15 residues. Germline CDR1 and CDR2: MNHEY and SVGEGT. V lost 0 bases and J 4 bases, leaving 12 bases between the germline ends. In nucleotides, the CDR3 is TGTGCCAGCAGTTACTCGAACCGGGCGGGCACTGAAGCTTTCTTT. Translating it yields CASSYSNRAGTEAFF.

At least ten counts were recorded for this clonotype. V gene TRBV27 combines with J gene TRBJ1-2, with TRBD1 as a possible D gene (6 bases). Germline V CDR1 and CDR2: MNHEY, SMNVEV (reference sequence). CDR3 length: 14 amino acids. Trimming shortened V by 5 bases and J by 4 bases, and 14 bases separated the two germline ends. The CDR3 DNA is TGTGCCAGCAGTACAGGGCGCGGGTTCTATGGCTACACCTTC. Translated: CASSTGRGFYGYTF.

This clonotype has at least ten counts. V gene TRBV12-3 or TRBV12-4 combines with J gene TRBJ1-2; weak D call: TRBD1 (5 bases). V dropped 5 bases and J dropped 3 bases, with 10 bases sitting between them. This CDR3 contains 13 residues. The CDR3 sequence is CASSTTVDYGYTF. CDR3 coding DNA: TGTGCCAGCAGTACGACAGTGGACTATGGCTACACCTTC.

This clonotype was seen only a few times. The chain recombines TRBV6-5 with TRBJ2-5; 9 bases are a match to TRBD1. CDR3 length equals 15 residues. From germline, CDR1 is MNHEY and CDR2 SVGAGI. J lost 6 bases, V lost 2 bases, and 7 bases had no gene match. Here the CDR3 reads CASSYLLGQGKTQYF. In nucleotides, the CDR3 is TGTGCCAGCAGTTACCTTTTAGGACAGGGGAAGACCCAGTACTTC.

This clonotype has ten or more counts. V gene TRBV28 combines with J gene TRBJ1-2; tentatively, D is TRBD1 (5 bases). With 1 base removed from V and 4 bases from J, the gap between germline ends came to 19 bases. The CDR3 spans 17 residues. CDR1 and CDR2 from the germline V gene are MDHEN and SYDVKM. The CDR3 loop reads CASSLYAGIGGFYGYTF. The DNA of the CDR3 is TGTGCCAGCAGTTTATACGCCGGGATTGGGGGGTTCTATGGCTACACCTTC.

The V call is TRBV7-2, the J call TRBJ1-3; TRBD1 aligns across 7 bases. Germline CDR1 and CDR2: SGHTA and FQGNSA. V lost 5 bases, J lost 4 bases, and 8 bases stayed unmatched. The CDR3 is 15 amino acids. The CDR3 DNA follows: TGTGCCAGCAGCCCACGACAGGGCCGGGGAAACACCATATATTTT. Translating gives CASSPRQGRGNTIYF. The full variable domain, in which reference TRBV7-2 and TRBJ1-3 provide the parts outside the CDR3, is GAGVSQSPSNKVTEKGKDVELRCDPISGHTALYWYRQSLGQGLEFLIYFQGNSAPDKSGLPSDRFSAERTGGSVSTLTIQRTQQEDSAVYLCASSPRQGRGNTIYFGEGSWLTVV.

The chain employs TRBV20-1 and TRBJ2-5; 14 bases match TRBD2. The CDR3 has 18 amino acids. V dropped 5 bases and J dropped 2; count of bases not matched to a gene: 13. The germline CDR1 and CDR2 sequences are DFQATT and SNEGSKA (reference sequence). Written as DNA, the CDR3 is TGCAGTGCTCCCCTCTTGACTAGCGGGAGGGTACATCAAGAGACCCAGTACTTC. This gives the protein CSAPLLTSGRVHQETQYF.

Only a few counts were recorded for this clonotype. V and J are TRBV6-1 and TRBJ2-5; 8 nucleotides match TRBD1. J lost 5 bases, V lost 6 bases, and 11 bases had no gene match. This CDR3 has 15 amino acids. Germline lookup yields CDR1 MNHNS and CDR2 SASEGT. The CDR3 nucleotides are TGTGCCAGCAGACCATCAGGGGGCGCGGGGGAGACCCAGTACTTC. This encodes CASRPSGGAGETQYF.

J is TRBJ2-5 and V is TRBV6-9, with 7 bases identical to TRBD2. The germline V gene has CDR1 MNHGY and CDR2 SVAAGI. The CDR3 length is 16 residues. V was clipped by 3 bases and J by 2 bases; unmatched bases: 9. This CDR3 is CASSYRAGDVQETQYF. As DNA, the CDR3 is TGTGCCAGCAGTTACAGGGCGGGAGATGTGCAAGAGACCCAGTACTTC.

This clonotype has just a few counts. The CDR3 DNA reads as TGTGCCAGTAGTACCGGGACAGCCACCGGGGAGCTGTTTTTT. Translation: CASSTGTATGELFF. This chain links TRBV19 with TRBJ2-2, with 7 bases that match TRBD1. In germline, CDR1 is LNHDA, CDR2 SQIVND (reference sequence). J lost 4 bases, V lost 4 bases, and 3 bases had no gene match. The CDR3 is made up of 14 amino acids.